In its sample, the clone carrying this TCR beta chain was seen a few times. The record originates from a study of response to subunit inactivated influenza vaccine. TCRdb itself ran the RT-PCR reads through MiXCR, one entry per CDR3 protein. The data show about 570,000 distinct CDR3 sequences, approximately 11% seen once. The junction had 8 bases not matched to a gene; V was cut back by 4 bases and J by 0 bases. Germline lookup yields CDR1 PRHDT and CDR2 FYEKMQ (reference sequence). The length of the CDR3 is 19 residues. The same sample was also used in a study of T cells expressing NK-cell markers. That paper states: UMI-tagged 5'RACE template switching yielded the TCR beta cDNA. Among the eight sequenced donors, seven tested HCMV-seropositive and one tested seronegative. For several donors, the dominant NKG2C+ clonotypes made up roughly 1.0-7.0% of their CD8+ T cells. The CD3+CD56-NKG2C+ fraction of a handful of donors was likewise dominated by these clonotypes. Expanded NKG2C+ T cell clones had unclear HCMV specificity.

This clonotype was sampled from a man aged 50 or older who received an inactivated influenza vaccine. This chain joins TRBV13 and TRBJ2-4; 14 bases are shared with TRBD2. The sample in question was PBMCs from blood, obtained on the day of vaccination. The CDR3 loop reads CASSSSGTSGGLAKNIQYF. The DNA of the CDR3 is TGTGCCAGCAGCTCCTCCGGGACTAGCGGGGGTCTAGCCAAAAACATTCAGTACTTC. The full variable domain, in which reference TRBV13 and TRBJ2-4 provide the parts outside the CDR3, is AAGVIQSPRHLIKEKRETATLKCYPIPRHDTVYWYQQGPGQDPQFLISFYEKMQSDKGSIPDRFSAQQFSDYHSELNMSSLELGDSALYFCASSSSGTSGGLAKNIQYFGAGTRLSVL.